This TCR beta chain was sequenced for a study of response to subunit inactivated influenza vaccine. In its sample, this clonotype was seen a few times. What it binds is not known. TCRdb used MiXCR to reprocess the RT-PCR reads, holding one entry per CDR3 protein. This sample has 500,000 or so distinct CDR3 sequences, with 16% found just once. The CDR3 covers 14 residues. Germline trimming cut 6 bases from V and 7 bases from J; bases unmatched to any gene: 9. The germline V gene encodes CDR1 DFQATT and CDR2 SNEGSKA (reference sequence). Study-wide results and caveats: Seasonal influenza vaccination, on each occasion, was suggested by the authors to recruit few new T cells.

Specimen: CD4+ T cells sorted from PBMCs, collected 23 months after vaccination. The clonotype originates from a man between 50 and 75 years old who received an inactivated influenza vaccine. V gene TRBV20-1 combines with J gene TRBJ2-1; 10 bases align to TRBD2. The CDR3 DNA reads TGCAGTGCCAATGACGGGACTAGCGTTAATGAGCAGTTCTTC. It is translated as CSANDGTSVNEQFF.